The present TCR beta chain was sequenced within a study of T cell changes during pregnancy in multiple sclerosis. The CDR3 sequence is 15 residues long. Trimming took 5 bases from V and 3 from J, leaving 14 bases between them. Looked up from germline, CDR1 is MNHEY and CDR2 is SMNVEV (reference sequence). Profiling relied on immunoSEQ multiplex PCR, and the TCRdb table lists in-frame clones only, not all of them. The sample records tens of thousands of clones, around 93% being singletons. The input for sequencing was CD4+ T cells from peripheral blood mononuclear cells, taken after pregnancy. The rearrangement links TRBV27 to TRBJ2-1, with D tentatively TRBD1 (5 bases). This clonotype was sampled from a female donor in good health, enrolled as a control in a pregnancy study. The CDR3 protein is CASSLKGYYYNEQFF. For the CDR3, the DNA is TGTGCCAGCAGTCTAAAGGGGTACTACTACAATGAGCAGTTCTTC.